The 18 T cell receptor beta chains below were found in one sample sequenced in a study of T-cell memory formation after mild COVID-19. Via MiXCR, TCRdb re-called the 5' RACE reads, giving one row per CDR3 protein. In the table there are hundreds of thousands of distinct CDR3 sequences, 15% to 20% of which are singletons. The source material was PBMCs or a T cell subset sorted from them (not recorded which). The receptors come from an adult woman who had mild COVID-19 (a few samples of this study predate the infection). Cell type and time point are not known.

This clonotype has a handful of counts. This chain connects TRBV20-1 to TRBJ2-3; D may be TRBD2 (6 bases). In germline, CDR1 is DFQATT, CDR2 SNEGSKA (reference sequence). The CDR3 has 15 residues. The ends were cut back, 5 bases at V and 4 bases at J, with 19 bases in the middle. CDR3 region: CSAPSLAVGADTQYF. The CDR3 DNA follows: TGCAGTGCTCCCTCTTTAGCGGTGGGCGCAGATACGCAGTATTTT.

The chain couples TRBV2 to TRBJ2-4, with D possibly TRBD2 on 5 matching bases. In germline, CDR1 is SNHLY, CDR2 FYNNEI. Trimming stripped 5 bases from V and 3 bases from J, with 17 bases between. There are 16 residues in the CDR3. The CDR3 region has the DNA TGTGCCAGCAGTTACCAGGACTCTCGGGGCAAAAACATTCAGTACTTC. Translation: CASSYQDSRGKNIQYF. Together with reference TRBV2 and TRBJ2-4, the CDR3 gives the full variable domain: EPEVTQTPSHQVTQMGQEVILRCVPISNHLYFYWYRQILGQKVEFLVSFYNNEISEKSEIFDDQFSVERPDGSNFTLKIRSTKLEDSAMYFCASSYQDSRGKNIQYFGAGTRLSVL.

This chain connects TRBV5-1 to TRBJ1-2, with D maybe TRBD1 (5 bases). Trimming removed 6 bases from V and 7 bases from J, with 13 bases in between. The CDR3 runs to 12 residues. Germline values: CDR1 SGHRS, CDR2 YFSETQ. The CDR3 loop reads CASNEQDGGYTF. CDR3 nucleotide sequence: TGCGCCAGCAATGAACAGGACGGTGGCTACACCTTC.

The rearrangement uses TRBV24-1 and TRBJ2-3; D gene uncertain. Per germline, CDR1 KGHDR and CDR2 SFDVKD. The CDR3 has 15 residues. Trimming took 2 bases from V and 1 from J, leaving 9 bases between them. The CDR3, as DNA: TGTGCCACCAGTGATTCTGAGACCCGCACAGATACGCAGTATTTT. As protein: CATSDSETRTDTQYF.

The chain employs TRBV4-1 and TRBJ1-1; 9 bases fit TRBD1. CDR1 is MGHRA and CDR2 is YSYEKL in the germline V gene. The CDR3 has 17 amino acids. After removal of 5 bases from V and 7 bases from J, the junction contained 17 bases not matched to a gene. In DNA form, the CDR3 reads TGCGCCAGCAGCAAGGGACAGGGAGGACCCAGCGGCGGTGAAGCTTTCTTT. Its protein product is CASSKGQGGPSGGEAFF.

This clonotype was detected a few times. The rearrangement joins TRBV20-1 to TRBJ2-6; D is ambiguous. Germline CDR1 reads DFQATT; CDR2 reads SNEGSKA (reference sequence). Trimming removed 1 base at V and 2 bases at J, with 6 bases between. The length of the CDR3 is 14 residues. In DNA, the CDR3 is TGCAGTGCTAGAGTAACGACTGGGGCCAACGTCCTGACTTTC. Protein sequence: CSARVTTGANVLTF.

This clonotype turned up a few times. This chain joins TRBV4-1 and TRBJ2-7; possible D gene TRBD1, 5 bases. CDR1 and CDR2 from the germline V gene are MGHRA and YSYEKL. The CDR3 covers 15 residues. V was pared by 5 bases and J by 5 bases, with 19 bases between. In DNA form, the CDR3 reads TGCGCCAGCAGCGCCATGGCAGGGCGTAACCACGAGCAGTACTTC. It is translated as CASSAMAGRNHEQYF.

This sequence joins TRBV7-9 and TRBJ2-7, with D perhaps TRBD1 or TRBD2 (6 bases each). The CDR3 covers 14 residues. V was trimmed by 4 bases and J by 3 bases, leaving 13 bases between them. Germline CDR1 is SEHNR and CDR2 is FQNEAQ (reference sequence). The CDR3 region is CASSSGDTYYEQYF. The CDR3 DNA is TGTGCCAGCAGCTCGGGGGACACCTACTACGAGCAGTACTTC.

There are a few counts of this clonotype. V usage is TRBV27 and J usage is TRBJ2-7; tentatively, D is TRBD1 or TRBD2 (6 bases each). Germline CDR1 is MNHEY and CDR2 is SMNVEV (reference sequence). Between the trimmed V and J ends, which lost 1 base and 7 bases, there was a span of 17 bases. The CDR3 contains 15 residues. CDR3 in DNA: TGTGCCAGCAGTTTATACGGGGGCGGGACGGTAGAGCAGTACTTC. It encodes CASSLYGGGTVEQYF.

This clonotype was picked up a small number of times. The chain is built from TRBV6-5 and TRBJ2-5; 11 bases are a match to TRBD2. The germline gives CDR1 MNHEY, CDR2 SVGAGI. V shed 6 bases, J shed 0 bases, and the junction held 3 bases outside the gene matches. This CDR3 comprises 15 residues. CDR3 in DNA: TGTGCCAGCAGGGCTAGCGGGGGGCACCAAGAGACCCAGTACTTC. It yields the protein CASRASGGHQETQYF.

For the CDR3, the DNA is TGTGCCACTGGTTCCCGGGGACAGGGAGGACGCTGGGATGGCTACACCTTC. Residues: CATGSRGQGGRWDGYTF. This chain connects TRBV10-3 to TRBJ1-2, with 9 nucleotides matching TRBD1. The germline V gene has CDR1 ENHRY and CDR2 SYGVKD. The V gene end was trimmed by 10 bases and the J gene end by 6 bases; junction bases not matched to a gene: 21. The CDR3 has 17 amino acids.

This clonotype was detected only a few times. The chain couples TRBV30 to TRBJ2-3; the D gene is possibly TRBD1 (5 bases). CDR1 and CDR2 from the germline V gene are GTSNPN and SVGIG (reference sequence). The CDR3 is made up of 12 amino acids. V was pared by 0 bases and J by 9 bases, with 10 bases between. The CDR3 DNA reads TGTGCCTGGAGTGTACAGGTGGGGACGCAGTATTTT. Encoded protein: CAWSVQVGTQYF.

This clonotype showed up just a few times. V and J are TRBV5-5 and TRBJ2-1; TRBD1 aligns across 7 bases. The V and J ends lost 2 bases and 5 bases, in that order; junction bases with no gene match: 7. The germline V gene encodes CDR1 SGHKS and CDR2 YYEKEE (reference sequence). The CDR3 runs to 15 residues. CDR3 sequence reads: CASSFHRGFNNEQFF. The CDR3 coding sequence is TGTGCCAGCAGCTTTCACAGGGGTTTCAACAATGAGCAGTTCTTC.

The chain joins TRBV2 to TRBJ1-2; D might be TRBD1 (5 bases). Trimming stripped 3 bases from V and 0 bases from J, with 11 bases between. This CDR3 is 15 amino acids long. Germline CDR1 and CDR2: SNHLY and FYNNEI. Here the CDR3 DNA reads TGTGCCAGCAGTGACTACGACAGCTCTAACTATGGCTACACCTTC. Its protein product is CASSDYDSSNYGYTF.

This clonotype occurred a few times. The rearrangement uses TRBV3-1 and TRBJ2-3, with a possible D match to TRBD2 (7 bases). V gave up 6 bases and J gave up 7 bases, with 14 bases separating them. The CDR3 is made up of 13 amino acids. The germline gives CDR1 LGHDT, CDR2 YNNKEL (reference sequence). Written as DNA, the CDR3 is TGTGCCAGCAGGGGGGGGGCCCCATATACGCAGTATTTT. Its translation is CASRGGAPYTQYF.

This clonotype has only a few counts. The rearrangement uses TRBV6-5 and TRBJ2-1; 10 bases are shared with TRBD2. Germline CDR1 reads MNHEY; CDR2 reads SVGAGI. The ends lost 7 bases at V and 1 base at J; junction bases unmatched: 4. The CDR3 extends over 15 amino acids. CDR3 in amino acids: CASMDSGGSYNEQFF. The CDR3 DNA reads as TGTGCCAGCATGGATAGCGGGGGGTCCTACAATGAGCAGTTCTTC.

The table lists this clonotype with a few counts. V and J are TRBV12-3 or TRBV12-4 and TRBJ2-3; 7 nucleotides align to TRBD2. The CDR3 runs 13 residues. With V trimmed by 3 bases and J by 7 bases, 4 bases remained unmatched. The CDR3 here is CASSLAGVNTQYF. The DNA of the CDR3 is TGTGCCAGCAGTTTGGCGGGGGTGAATACGCAGTATTTT.

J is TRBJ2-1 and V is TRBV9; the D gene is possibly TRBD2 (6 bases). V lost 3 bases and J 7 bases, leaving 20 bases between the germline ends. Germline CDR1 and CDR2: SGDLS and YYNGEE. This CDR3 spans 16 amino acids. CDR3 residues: CASSADPTRSRNEQFF. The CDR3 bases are TGTGCCAGCAGCGCCGACCCGACTAGATCGAGGAATGAGCAGTTCTTC.